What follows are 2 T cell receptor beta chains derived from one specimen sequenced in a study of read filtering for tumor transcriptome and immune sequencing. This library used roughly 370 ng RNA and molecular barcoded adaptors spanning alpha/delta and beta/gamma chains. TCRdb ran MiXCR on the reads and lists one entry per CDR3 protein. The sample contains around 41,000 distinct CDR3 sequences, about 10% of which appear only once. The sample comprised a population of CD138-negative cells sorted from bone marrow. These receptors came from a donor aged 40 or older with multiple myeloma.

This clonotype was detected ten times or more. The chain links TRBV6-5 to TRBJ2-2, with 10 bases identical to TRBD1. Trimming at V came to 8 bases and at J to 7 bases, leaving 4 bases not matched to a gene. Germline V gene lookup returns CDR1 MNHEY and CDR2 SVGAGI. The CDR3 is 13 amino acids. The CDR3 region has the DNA TGTGCCAGCCGGGACAGGGGCCTCGGGGAGCTGTTTTTT. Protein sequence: CASRDRGLGELFF.

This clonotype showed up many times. For the CDR3, the DNA is TGTGCCAGCATCCGCAGTGGGTCTTTCACAGATACGCAGTATTTT. Protein: CASIRSGSFTDTQYF. The chain combines TRBV28 with TRBJ2-3, with no clear D. CDR1 and CDR2 from the germline V gene are MDHEN and SYDVKM. Trimming pared 7 bases from V and 2 bases from J, leaving 16 bases between. This CDR3 has 15 residues.